What follows describes a single T cell receptor beta chain. Participant-given clinical history determined each cohort assignment. This sample is part of a study of blood T cell repertoires in COVID-19. In the study's own analysis: Reference gene primers were amplified, and this amplification served to estimate nucleated cell counts. Method: immunoSEQ multiplex PCR; TCRdb's copy keeps in-frame clones and lacks some. V and J calls and clone size are copied from that table; D and trimming were computed from the DNA. The sample has fewer than 600,000 clones, approximately 88% seen once. Unmatched junction bases numbered 8, after V lost 4 bases and J lost 4 bases. The CDR3 covers 15 residues. The germline CDR1 and CDR2 sequences are SGHRS and YFSETQ.

The specimen was PBMCs or T cells enriched from blood (not recorded which). The origin of this receptor is a woman in her 40s who had recovered from COVID-19. This chain connects TRBV5-1 to TRBJ1-1; 9 positions agree with TRBD1. The CDR3 DNA reads TGCGCCAGCAGCCAACGGACAGGGGCGGGCACTGAAGCTTTCTTT. Amino acid sequence: CASSQRTGAGTEAFF.